Below are 14 T cell receptor beta chains sequenced from a single sample in a study of beta chain features in type 1 diabetes. TCRB transcripts that were expressed got sequenced, as all of the isolated RNA had been reverse transcribed. Some clones are missing from TCRdb's copy, which holds only in-frame ones; the method was immunoSEQ multiplex PCR. The repertoire holds under 500,000 clones, with approximately 31% as singletons. Material for sequencing was naive CD4+ T cells from blood. These TCRs come from a man younger than 35 in good health.

This clone was detected only a few times. The V gene is TRBV7-9, the J gene TRBJ2-7, with 7 bases that match TRBD1. Trimming cost V 2 bases and J 6 bases; bases outside gene matches: 13. Germline V lookup: CDR1 SEHNR, CDR2 FQNEAQ (reference sequence). This CDR3 has 16 amino acids. The CDR3 DNA reads as TGTGCCAGCAGCTTATCAGGGGGTAGAGGCGGCTCCGAGCAGTACTTC. This sequence encodes CASSLSGGRGGSEQYF. The full variable domain, rest sourced from reference TRBV7-9 and TRBJ2-7, is DTGVSQNPRHKITKRGQNVTFRCDPISEHNRLYWYRQTLGQGPEFLTYFQNEAQLEKSRLLSDRFSAERPKGSFSTLEIQRTEQGDSAMYLCASSLSGGRGGSEQYFGPGTRLTVT.

There are a few counts of this clone. The chain has TRBV9 and TRBJ2-2; weak D call: TRBD2 (6 bases). Deletions cut 7 bases from V and 3 bases from J, with 19 bases between. CDR1 is SGDLS and CDR2 is YYNGEE in the germline V gene. The CDR3 sequence is 16 residues long. CDR3 sequence reads: CASQYGRAGHTGELFF. As DNA, the CDR3 is TGTGCCAGCCAGTACGGGCGGGCGGGACACACCGGGGAGCTGTTTTTT.

Of note for this clone: This CDR3 is also generated by other DNA sequences in the sample. The CDR3 nucleotides read TGTGCCATCAGGGGGACAGAGCAAGAGACCCAGTACTTC. Amino acids: CAIRGTEQETQYF. The J gene is TRBJ2-5, the V gene TRBV10-3, with 7 bases lining up with TRBD1. The V segment lost 6 bases and the J segment 2 bases; nucleotides outside the gene matches: 3. Germline V gene lookup returns CDR1 ENHRY and CDR2 SYGVKD. The length of the CDR3 is 13 residues.

The CDR3: CSATNSDEQYF. As DNA, the CDR3 is TGCAGTGCTACGAACTCGGACGAGCAGTACTTC. This chain links TRBV20-1 with TRBJ2-7; no firm D call. Trimming shortened V by 4 bases and J by 5 bases, and 9 bases separated the two germline ends. The V gene's germline CDR1 is DFQATT and CDR2 SNEGSKA (reference sequence). The CDR3 spans 11 residues.

V usage is TRBV4-3 and J usage is TRBJ2-7; D gene ambiguous. This CDR3 has 14 residues. Germline V gives CDR1 LGHNA, CDR2 YSLEER. The germline V and J ends were trimmed by 1 base and 3 bases, with 10 bases remaining between them. CDR3 in DNA: TGCGCCAGCAGCCAAGTAGGGAATTACTACGAGCAGTACTTC. Translating gives CASSQVGNYYEQYF.

This clone turned up a few times. V is TRBV30 and J is TRBJ2-7; TRBD1 might be the D (5 bases). Trimming cost V 0 bases and J 1 base, with 7 bases left between them. CDR3 length: 13 amino acids. The germline V gene has CDR1 GTSNPN and CDR2 SVGIG (reference sequence). CDR3 sequence: CAWSVGASYEQYF. The CDR3 nucleotides are TGTGCCTGGAGTGTAGGGGCTTCCTACGAGCAGTACTTC.

This clone was picked up a small number of times. The chain uses TRBV6-5 and TRBJ2-1; possible D gene TRBD2, 6 bases. Trimming removed 0 bases at V and 4 bases at J, with 13 bases between. The CDR3 is 16 residues long. Germline V gene data show CDR1 as MNHEY and CDR2 as SVGAGI. CDR3 loop: CASSYSGAGTYNEQFF. DNA of the CDR3: TGTGCCAGCAGTTACTCAGGGGCAGGGACTTACAATGAGCAGTTCTTC.

This clone was seen a handful of times. CDR3 bases: TGTGCCAGCAGCCAAAACTCTGGTTCAGGCAATCAGCCCCAGCATTTT. Amino acid sequence: CASSQNSGSGNQPQHF. The V call is TRBV4-2, the J call TRBJ1-5; D ambiguous. V lost 2 bases and J 2 bases, leaving 13 bases between the germline ends. From germline, CDR1 is LGHNA and CDR2 YNFKEQ. The CDR3 sequence is 16 residues long.

The CDR3 DNA follows: TGTGCCATGCTAACCAATGAGCAGTTCTTC. Translated: CAMLTNEQFF. J is TRBJ2-1 and V is TRBV12-5; no clear D. CDR1 and CDR2 (germline): LGHNT, FRNRAP. The CDR3 length is 10 residues.

V and J are TRBV12-5 and TRBJ2-2; D gene ambiguous. The V and J ends lost 2 bases and 3 bases respectively, with 4 bases between them. Germline V gene data show CDR1 as LGHNT and CDR2 as FRNRAP. The CDR3 is made up of 13 amino acids. This CDR3 is CASGLWDTGELFF. The CDR3 DNA sequence: TGTGCTAGTGGTTTGTGGGACACCGGGGAGCTGTTTTTT.

This sequence joins TRBV4-1 and TRBJ1-5; the D is unclear. V dropped 1 base and J dropped 11 bases, with 9 bases sitting between them. CDR3 length: 12 residues. Germline V gene sequence: CDR1 MGHRA, CDR2 YSYEKL. In nucleotides, the CDR3 is TGCGCCAGCAGCCAAGTCGCGGGCGCCCAGCATTTT. This sequence encodes CASSQVAGAQHF.

The sample holds one count of this clone. V and J are TRBV5-1 and TRBJ2-5; 9 bases fit TRBD2. The germline gives CDR1 SGHRS, CDR2 YFSETQ. J lost 2 bases, V lost 4 bases, and 3 bases had no gene match. This CDR3 spans 14 amino acids. The CDR3 DNA sequence: TGCGCCAGCAGCCCTAGCGGGACTCAAGAGACCCAGTACTTC. This codes for CASSPSGTQETQYF. Together with reference TRBV5-1 and TRBJ2-5, the CDR3 gives the full variable domain: KAGVTQTPRYLIKTRGQQVTLSCSPISGHRSVSWYQQTPGQGLQFLFEYFSETQRNKGNFPGRFSGRQFSNSRSEMNVSTLELGDSALYLCASSPSGTQETQYFGPGTRLLVL.

This clone was found a few times. This chain uses TRBV10-3 with TRBJ2-3, with TRBD1 as a possible D gene (6 bases). Trimming shortened V by 4 bases and J by 2 bases, and 7 bases separated the two germline ends. This CDR3 is 13 amino acids long. CDR1 ENHRY and CDR2 SYGVKD come from the germline V gene. This CDR3 is CAISGTDTDTQYF. CDR3 coding DNA: TGTGCCATCAGTGGGACAGACACAGATACGCAGTATTTT.

This clone was picked up a small number of times. This chain links TRBV29-1 with TRBJ1-2, with a tentative D call TRBD1 (5 bases). Germline values: CDR1 SQVTM, CDR2 ANQGSEA. The CDR3 loop spans 15 amino acids. Trimming took off 5 bases at V and 2 bases at J, with 18 bases between the two ends. Written as DNA, the CDR3 is TGCAGCGTTCAAGGAGGGACCGCTAACAACTATGGCTACACCTTC. Protein product: CSVQGGTANNYGYTF.